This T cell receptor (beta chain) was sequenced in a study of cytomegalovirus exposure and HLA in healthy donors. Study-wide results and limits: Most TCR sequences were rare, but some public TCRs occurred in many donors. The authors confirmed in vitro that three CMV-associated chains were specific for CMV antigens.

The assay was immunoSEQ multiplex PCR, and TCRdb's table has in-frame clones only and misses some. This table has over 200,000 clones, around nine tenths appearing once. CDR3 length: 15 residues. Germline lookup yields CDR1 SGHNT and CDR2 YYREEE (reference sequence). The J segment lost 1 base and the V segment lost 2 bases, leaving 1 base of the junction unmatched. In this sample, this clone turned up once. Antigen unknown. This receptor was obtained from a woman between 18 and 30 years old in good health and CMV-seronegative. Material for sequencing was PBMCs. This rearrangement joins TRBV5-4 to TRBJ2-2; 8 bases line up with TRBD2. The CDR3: CASSFGTRNTGELFF. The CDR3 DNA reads TGTGCCAGCAGCTTCGGGACTAGGAACACCGGGGAGCTGTTTTTT.